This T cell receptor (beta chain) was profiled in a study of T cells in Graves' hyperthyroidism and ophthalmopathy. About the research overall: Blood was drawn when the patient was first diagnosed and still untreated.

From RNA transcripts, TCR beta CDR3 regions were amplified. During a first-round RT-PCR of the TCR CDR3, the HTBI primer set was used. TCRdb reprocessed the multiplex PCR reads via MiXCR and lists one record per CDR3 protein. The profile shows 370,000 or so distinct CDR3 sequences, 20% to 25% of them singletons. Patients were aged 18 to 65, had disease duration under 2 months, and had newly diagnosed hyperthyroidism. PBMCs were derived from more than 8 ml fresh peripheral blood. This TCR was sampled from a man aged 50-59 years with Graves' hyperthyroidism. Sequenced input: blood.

In DNA form, the CDR3 reads TGTGCCAGCTCACGACTTAGCGGGGCCTACAATGAGCAGTTCTTC. Protein product: CASSRLSGAYNEQFF. The rearrangement uses TRBV18 and TRBJ2-1, with 8 bases that match TRBD2. V lost 4 bases and J lost 2; bases outside the gene matches: 4. The CDR3 has 15 amino acids. The germline V gene has CDR1 KGHSH and CDR2 LQKENI.